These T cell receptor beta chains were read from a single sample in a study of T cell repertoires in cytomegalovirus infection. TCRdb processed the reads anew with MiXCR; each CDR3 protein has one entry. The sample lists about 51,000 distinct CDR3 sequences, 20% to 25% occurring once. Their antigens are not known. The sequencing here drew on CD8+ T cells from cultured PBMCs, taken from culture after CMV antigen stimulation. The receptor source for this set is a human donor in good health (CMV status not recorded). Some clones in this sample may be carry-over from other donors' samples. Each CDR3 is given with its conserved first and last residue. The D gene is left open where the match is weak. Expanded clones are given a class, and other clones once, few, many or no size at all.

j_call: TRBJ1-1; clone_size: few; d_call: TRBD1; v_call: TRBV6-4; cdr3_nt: TGTGCCAGCAGTTACAGGGGAGAAGCTTTCTTT; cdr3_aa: CASSYRGEAFF
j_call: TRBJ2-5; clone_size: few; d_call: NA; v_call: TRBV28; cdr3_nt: TGTGCCAGCAGTTTCTGGGGCAGGGAAGGGGAGACCCAGTACTTC; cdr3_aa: CASSFWGREGETQYF
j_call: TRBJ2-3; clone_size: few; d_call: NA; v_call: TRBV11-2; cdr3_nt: TGTGCCAGCAGCCCCCCTCCTCCAGATACGCAGTATTTT; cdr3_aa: CASSPPPPDTQYF
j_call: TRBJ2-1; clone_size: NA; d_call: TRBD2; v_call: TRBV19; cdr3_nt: TGTGCCAGTAGTATGACTAGCGGGGGGTACAATGAGCAGTTCTTC; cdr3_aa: CASSMTSGGYNEQFF
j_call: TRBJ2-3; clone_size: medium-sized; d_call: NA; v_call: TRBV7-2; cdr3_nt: TGTGCCAGCAGCTTAGCCCATGGCACAGATACGCAGTATTTT; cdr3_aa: CASSLAHGTDTQYF
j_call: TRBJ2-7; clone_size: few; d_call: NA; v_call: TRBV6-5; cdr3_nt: TGTGCCAGCAGTAATTATATCGAGCAGTACTTC; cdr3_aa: CASSNYIEQYF
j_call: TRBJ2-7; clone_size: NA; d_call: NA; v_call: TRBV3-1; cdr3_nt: TGTGCCAGCAGCCTCCGGGCCACAAGCTCCTACGAGCAGTACTTC; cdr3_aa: CASSLRATSSYEQYF
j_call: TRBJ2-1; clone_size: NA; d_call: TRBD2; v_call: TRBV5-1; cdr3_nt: TGCGCCAGCAGCTTGACTAGCGGGAGGGACAATGAGCAGTTCTTC; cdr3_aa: CASSLTSGRDNEQFF
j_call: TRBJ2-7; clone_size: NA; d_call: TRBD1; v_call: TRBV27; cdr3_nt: TGTGCCAGCAAAACGACAGGGGTCCACGAGCAGTACTTC; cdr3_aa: CASKTTGVHEQYF
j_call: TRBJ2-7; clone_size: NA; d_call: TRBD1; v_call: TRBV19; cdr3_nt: TGTGCCAGTAGTATTTGGGGACAGGAGATGTACGAGCAGTACTTC; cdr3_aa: CASSIWGQEMYEQYF
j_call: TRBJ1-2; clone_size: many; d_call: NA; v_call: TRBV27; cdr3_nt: TGTGCCAGCAGTTTATCGAAGTACCGCTATGGCTACACCTTC; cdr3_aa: CASSLSKYRYGYTF
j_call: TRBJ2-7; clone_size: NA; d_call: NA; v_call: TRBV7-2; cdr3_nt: TGTGCCAGCAGCATGGGCTTCGGACCCTACGAGCAGTACTTC; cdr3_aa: CASSMGFGPYEQYF
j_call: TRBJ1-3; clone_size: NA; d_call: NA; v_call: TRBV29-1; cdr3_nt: TGCAGCGTTACTATACAAGGCTCTGGAAACACCATATATTTT; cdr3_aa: CSVTIQGSGNTIYF
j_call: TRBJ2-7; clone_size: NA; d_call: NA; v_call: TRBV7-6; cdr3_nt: TGTGCCAGCAGCCCAGATGGATACGAGCAGTACTTC; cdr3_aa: CASSPDGYEQYF
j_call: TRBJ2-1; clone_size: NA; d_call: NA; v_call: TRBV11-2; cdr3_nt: TGTGCCAGCAGCTTAGCCGTGGGCGATGAGCAGTTCTTC; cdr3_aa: CASSLAVGDEQFF
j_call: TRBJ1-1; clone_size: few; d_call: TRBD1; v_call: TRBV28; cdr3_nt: TGTGCCAGCAGTTTTACAGGGGGGATGAACACTGAAGCTTTCTTT; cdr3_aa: CASSFTGGMNTEAFF
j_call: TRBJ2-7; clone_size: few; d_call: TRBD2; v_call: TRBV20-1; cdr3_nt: TGCAGTGGTGGACTAGCGGGCCGGTCCTACGAGCAGTACTTC; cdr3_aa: CSGGLAGRSYEQYF
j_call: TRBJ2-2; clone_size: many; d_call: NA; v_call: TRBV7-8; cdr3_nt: TGTGCCAGCAGCTTAGCTAGCTGGAACGGGGAGCTGTTTTTT; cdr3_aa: CASSLASWNGELFF
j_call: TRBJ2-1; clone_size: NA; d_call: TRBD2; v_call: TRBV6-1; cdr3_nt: TGTGCCAGCGCCCCTAGCGGAATCCATGAGCAGTTCTTC; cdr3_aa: CASAPSGIHEQFF
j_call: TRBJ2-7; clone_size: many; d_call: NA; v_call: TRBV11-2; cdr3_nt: TGTGCCAGCAGCTTCAGTGGCTCCCCGTACGAGCAGTACTTC; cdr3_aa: CASSFSGSPYEQYF
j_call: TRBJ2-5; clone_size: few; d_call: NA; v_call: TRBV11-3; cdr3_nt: TGTGCCAGCAGCCCAGGGGGGACTACGCAAGAGACCCAGTACTTC; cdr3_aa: CASSPGGTTQETQYF
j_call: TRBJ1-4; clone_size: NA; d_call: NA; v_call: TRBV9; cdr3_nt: TGTGCCAGCAGCGCCCATTCTGCAACTAATGAAAAACTGTTTTTT; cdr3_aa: CASSAHSATNEKLFF
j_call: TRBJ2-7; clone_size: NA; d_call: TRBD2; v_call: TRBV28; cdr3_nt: TGTGCCAGCAGTCCCCAAGGGACTAGCGCTTCCTACGAGCAGTACTTC; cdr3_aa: CASSPQGTSASYEQYF